These T cell receptor beta chains were read from a single sample in a study of T cells in Graves' hyperthyroidism and ophthalmopathy. From the multiplex PCR reads, TCRdb called clonotypes with MiXCR, one entry per CDR3 protein. This table has some 770,000 distinct CDR3 sequences, about 17% appearing once. The sample taken for sequencing was blood. The receptor source for this set is a man in his late teens or twenties with Graves' hyperthyroidism. Each CDR3 is given with its conserved first and last residue. Each record gives: D gene, clone size, J gene, V gene, CDR3 protein, CDR3 DNA. D genes are given only for firm matches. Clone size is shown for a subset of rows, as once, few, many or a class of expanded clone.

>.|.|TRBJ2-3|TRBV28
CASSFFGNVRDTQYF
TGTGCCAGCAGTTTTTTTGGGAATGTTAGAGATACGCAGTATTTT
>.|many|TRBJ2-7|TRBV27
CASSLLEDPRREQYF
TGTGCCAGCAGTTTACTCGAAGACCCCCGGAGGGAGCAGTACTTC
>TRBD1|.|TRBJ2-1|TRBV3-1
CASSLPGQGSDEQFF
TGTGCCAGCAGCCTGCCGGGACAGGGATCCGATGAGCAGTTCTTC
>TRBD2|few|TRBJ2-7|TRBV29-1
CSVVSGLAYEQYF
TGCAGCGTAGTATCGGGACTAGCCTACGAGCAGTACTTC
>.|.|TRBJ2-4|TRBV7-6
CASSLTGTGLAKNIQYF
TGTGCCAGCAGCCTGACCGGGACGGGGCTAGCCAAAAACATTCAGTACTTC
>.|many|TRBJ2-1|TRBV6-1
CASSGGNEQFF
TGTGCCAGCAGTGGTGGGAATGAGCAGTTCTTC
>TRBD1|many|TRBJ2-3|TRBV5-8
CASSLKDRGADTQYF
TGTGCCAGCAGCTTGAAGGACAGGGGAGCAGATACGCAGTATTTT
>TRBD2|.|TRBJ2-3|TRBV20-1
CSASKRAGGDTQYF
TGCAGTGCTAGTAAGAGGGCCGGGGGGGATACGCAGTATTTT
>.|many|TRBJ2-3|TRBV2
CASIEGEAIHTQYF
TGTGCCAGCATTGAAGGGGAGGCAATCCATACGCAGTATTTT
>.|many|TRBJ2-1|TRBV7-3
CASSSDRVSYNEQFF
TGTGCCAGCAGCTCGGACCGAGTCTCCTACAATGAGCAGTTCTTC
>TRBD2|many|TRBJ2-7|TRBV6-2/TRBV6-3
CASSQHSGLAGNYEQYF
TGTGCCAGCAGTCAACATTCGGGACTAGCGGGAAACTACGAGCAGTACTTC
>.|many|TRBJ1-4|TRBV24-1
CATSDRGGNEKLFF
TGTGCCACCAGTGATCGGGGCGGAAATGAAAAACTGTTTTTT
>.|many|TRBJ2-6|TRBV12-3/TRBV12-4
CASSNTGSGANVLTF
TGTGCCAGCAGCAATACAGGGTCGGGGGCCAACGTCCTGACTTTC
>.|few|TRBJ1-5|TRBV7-9
CASSSAGAGHQPQHF
TGTGCCAGCAGCTCCGCGGGGGCAGGGCATCAGCCCCAGCATTTT
>TRBD1|many|TRBJ1-4|TRBV28
CASGAHRGREKLFF
TGTGCCAGCGGGGCTCACAGGGGCCGTGAAAAACTGTTTTTT
>TRBD1|.|TRBJ1-4|TRBV29-1
CSARTGVTNEKLFF
TGCAGCGCCCGTACAGGGGTAACTAATGAAAAACTGTTTTTT
>.|few|TRBJ2-7|TRBV28
CASSSETNYEQYF
TGTGCCAGCAGTTCCGAGACAAATTACGAGCAGTACTTC
>TRBD1|few|TRBJ1-5|TRBV27
CASRSGQGSNQPQHF
TGTGCCAGCAGATCCGGACAGGGGAGCAATCAGCCCCAGCATTTT
>.|many|TRBJ1-2|TRBV28
CASWDWGYGYTF
TGTGCCAGCTGGGATTGGGGCTATGGCTACACCTTC
>TRBD1|few|TRBJ2-1|TRBV10-3
CAISEGQGYNEQFF
TGTGCCATCAGTGAGGGACAGGGATACAATGAGCAGTTCTTC
>.|.|TRBJ2-7|TRBV20-1
CSARTADIPSYEQYF
TGCAGTGCCAGGACAGCCGATATACCCTCCTACGAGCAGTACTTC
>.|few|TRBJ2-3|TRBV20-1
CSALTGHPVDTQYF
TGCAGTGCTCTGACGGGACACCCTGTGGATACGCAGTATTTT
>.|few|TRBJ2-5|TRBV7-8
CASSLALREQYF
TGTGCCAGCAGCTTAGCTTTAAGAGAGCAGTACTTC
>.|.|TRBJ1-5|TRBV20-1
CSARGSPNRPQHF
TGCAGTGCCCGGGGCAGCCCGAATCGGCCCCAGCATTTT
>.|many|TRBJ2-2|TRBV12-3/TRBV12-4
CASSFRSSDTGELFF
TGTGCCAGCAGTTTCCGGTCTTCGGACACCGGGGAGCTGTTTTTT
>TRBD1|.|TRBJ1-2|TRBV7-9
CASTDPRDRSALIYGYTF
TGTGCCAGCACCGATCCGCGGGACAGATCAGCTCTTATTTATGGCTACACCTTC
>.|many|TRBJ1-1|TRBV5-1
CASSPESGEAFF
TGCGCCAGCAGCCCCGAGAGCGGTGAAGCTTTCTTT
>.|few|TRBJ2-1|TRBV5-6
CASSLDGAFRWVNEQFF
TGTGCCAGCAGCTTGGATGGAGCTTTTCGTTGGGTGAATGAGCAGTTCTTC
>.|few|TRBJ2-1|TRBV9
CASSVPPRGDAEQFF
TGTGCCAGCAGCGTTCCTCCCCGCGGGGATGCTGAGCAGTTCTTC
>.|.|TRBJ2-2|TRBV11-2
CASSQAGVVPGELFF
TGTGCCAGCAGCCAGGCAGGGGTCGTCCCCGGGGAGCTGTTTTTT
>TRBD1|many|TRBJ2-3|TRBV6-6
CASSTRMGQGVGDTQYF
TGTGCCAGCAGTACTCGAATGGGACAGGGGGTAGGTGATACGCAGTATTTT
>TRBD1|many|TRBJ1-6|TRBV3-1
CASSRDRAASYNSPLHF
TGTGCCAGCAGCCGAGACAGGGCTGCCTCCTATAATTCACCCCTCCACTTT
>.|many|TRBJ2-7|TRBV24-1
CATSDVTGPSSYEQYF
TGTGCCACCAGTGACGTTACAGGTCCAAGCTCCTACGAGCAGTACTTC
>TRBD1|.|TRBJ1-5|TRBV24-1
CATGENRGDGNQPQHF
TGTGCCACGGGAGAAAACAGGGGGGATGGCAATCAGCCCCAGCATTTT
>TRBD2|.|TRBJ2-7|TRBV11-2
CASSRKGLAGGPYEQYF
TGTGCCAGCAGTCGTAAAGGACTAGCGGGAGGGCCCTACGAGCAGTACTTC
>TRBD2|many|TRBJ2-3|TRBV12-3/TRBV12-4
CATTLAPGGTQYF
TGTGCCACCACACTAGCGCCTGGGGGTACGCAGTATTTT
>.|.|TRBJ2-1|TRBV30
CAWRPKVDEQFF
TGTGCCTGGAGACCTAAGGTCGATGAGCAGTTCTTC
>.|many|TRBJ2-3|TRBV12-3/TRBV12-4
CASSLRGSGTDTQYF
TGTGCCAGCAGTTTACGGGGGAGTGGCACAGATACGCAGTATTTT
>.|many|TRBJ2-7|TRBV5-1
CASSLGDTVYEQYF
TGCGCCAGCAGCTTGGGGGACACCGTCTACGAGCAGTACTTC
>.|.|TRBJ2-1|TRBV28
CASYGSNEQFF
TGTGCCAGCTACGGCAGCAATGAGCAGTTCTTC
>.|many|TRBJ1-1|TRBV29-1
CSVGPGSEAFF
TGCAGCGTTGGCCCAGGGAGTGAAGCTTTCTTT
>.|.|TRBJ2-7|TRBV20-1
CSARDLDSGSYEQYF
TGCAGTGCTAGAGACCTTGACAGCGGTTCCTACGAGCAGTACTTC
>TRBD2|few|TRBJ2-1|TRBV7-2
CASSLVGGSPYNEQFF
TGTGCCAGCAGCCTGGTCGGCGGGAGCCCCTACAATGAGCAGTTCTTC
>TRBD2|.|TRBJ2-1|TRBV12-3/TRBV12-4
CATGTSGRAMENEQFF
TGTGCCACCGGGACTAGCGGGAGGGCCATGGAGAATGAGCAGTTCTTC
>.|many|TRBJ2-3|TRBV11-3
CASSTTPDTQYF
TGTGCCAGCAGCACGACCCCGGATACGCAGTATTTT
>.|few|TRBJ2-2|TRBV5-6
CASSLRDGNTGELFF
TGTGCCAGCAGCTTACGGGACGGGAACACCGGGGAGCTGTTTTTT
>.|many|TRBJ2-5|TRBV6-1
CASTTPPSASETQYF
TGTGCCAGCACAACCCCTCCCTCAGCAAGTGAGACCCAGTACTTC
>.|few|TRBJ1-3|TRBV29-1
CSVVAYSGNTIYF
TGCAGCGTTGTGGCCTACTCTGGAAACACCATATATTTT
>TRBD1|.|TRBJ2-7|TRBV20-1
CSAGTGIAYEQYF
TGCAGTGCCGGGACAGGGATAGCCTACGAGCAGTACTTC
>.|.|TRBJ1-1|TRBV7-8
CASSSGTPEAFF
TGTGCCAGCAGCTCCGGGACACCTGAAGCTTTCTTT
>.|few|TRBJ2-3|TRBV18
CASSASRGLLDTQYF
TGTGCCAGCTCAGCGTCCAGGGGTCTATTAGATACGCAGTATTTT
>TRBD1|.|TRBJ1-6|TRBV12-3/TRBV12-4
CASSLGQGVTPLHF
TGTGCCAGCAGTTTAGGACAGGGGGTCACCCCCCTCCACTTT
>TRBD2|.|TRBJ2-3|TRBV20-1
CSARSLTGGTTDTQYF
TGCAGTGCTCGATCATTAACGGGAGGGACCACAGATACGCAGTATTTT